This record concerns one TCR beta chain sequence. V was pared by 7 bases and J by 5 bases, with 9 bases of the junction left unmatched. CDR1 is SGHTA, CDR2 FQGNSA, per germline. The CDR3 is made up of 14 amino acids. These data come from a study of blood T cell repertoires in COVID-19. At the level of the study: Sites across the United States, Italy and Spain contributed samples from acute and convalescent COVID-19. Sources were T cells, B-cell-depleted T cells, or PBMCs; the material itself was cDNA or gDNA.

The repertoire was sequenced with immunoSEQ multiplex PCR; TCRdb's copy has only in-frame clones and lacks some. The repertoire holds fewer than 300,000 clones, with over 70% as singletons. The sample taken for sequencing was peripheral blood. The chain is built from TRBV7-2 and TRBJ2-5, with 8 positions matching TRBD1. This clonotype was sampled from a human donor in a cohort sampled during active COVID-19. The CDR3 protein is CASTLTGVGETQYF. CDR3 nucleotides: TGTGCCAGCACCTTGACAGGGGTCGGGGAGACCCAGTACTTC.